One sample yielded the 3 T cell receptor beta chains listed below, sequenced in a study of blood T cell repertoires in COVID-19. The table came from immunoSEQ multiplex PCR; TCRdb's copy has only in-frame clones and leaves some out. The top ten hold about 18% of the sample, which has 50,000 to 75,000 clones, roughly four fifths seen once. The sample comprised peripheral blood. All receptors derive from a man aged 55-75 years with acute or convalescent COVID-19.

This clone was recorded a few times. This sequence joins TRBV28 and TRBJ2-7; TRBD2 aligns across 16 bases. Germline values: CDR1 MDHEN, CDR2 SYDVKM. The CDR3 runs to 15 residues. With V trimmed by 10 bases and J by 1 base, 4 bases remained unmatched. As DNA, the CDR3 is TGTGCCACGAAGGGACTAGCGGGAGGGTCCTACGAGCAGTACTTC. Amino acid sequence: CATKGLAGGSYEQYF.

The chain joins TRBV5-1 to TRBJ2-7; 8 bases are a match to TRBD1. Germline V lookup: CDR1 SGHRS, CDR2 YFSETQ. The CDR3 consists of 16 residues. J was trimmed by 0 bases and V by 2 bases; bases with no gene match: 7. The CDR3 loop reads CASSLGTGESSYEQYF. DNA for the CDR3: TGCGCCAGCAGCTTAGGGACAGGCGAGAGCTCCTACGAGCAGTACTTC.

The chain is built from TRBV11-2 and TRBJ2-2; 8 bases map to TRBD1. After removal of 2 bases from V and 7 bases from J, the junction contained 9 bases not matched to a gene. The CDR3 sequence is 16 residues long. The V gene's germline CDR1 is SGHAT and CDR2 FQNNGV. CDR3 residues: CASSLLTRGRGGELFF. The DNA of the CDR3 is TGTGCCAGCAGCTTATTGACCAGGGGGCGGGGCGGGGAGCTGTTTTTT.